One and the same sample provided the 14 T cell receptor beta chains below, sequenced in a study of cytomegalovirus exposure and HLA in healthy donors. Sequenced by immunoSEQ multiplex PCR; TCRdb stores in-frame clones only, minus some. Of tens of thousands of clones in the sample, approximately 95% were seen once. The source material was PBMCs. All receptors come from a woman younger than 30 in good health and CMV-seropositive.

This sequence joins TRBV28 and TRBJ1-5; tentative D call: TRBD1 (6 bases). In germline, CDR1 is MDHEN, CDR2 SYDVKM. The CDR3 runs to 14 residues. Between the trimmed V and J ends, which lost 6 bases and 0 bases, there was a span of 9 bases. This CDR3 is CASRKQGSNQPQHF. CDR3 nucleotides: TGTGCCAGCAGAAAACAGGGTAGCAATCAGCCCCAGCATTTT.

This chain uses TRBV5-1 with TRBJ2-3, with 8 bases that match TRBD2. Germline V lookup: CDR1 SGHRS, CDR2 YFSETQ. The CDR3 is made up of 14 amino acids. The J segment lost 6 bases and the V segment lost 4 bases, leaving 7 bases of the junction unmatched. CDR3 in DNA: TGCGCCAGCAGCAAAGCGGGAGTGGGCGATACGCAGTATTTT. It translates to CASSKAGVGDTQYF.

The gene calls are TRBV7-2 and TRBJ1-6; possibly TRBD1 for D (6 bases). Germline V gene sequence: CDR1 SGHTA, CDR2 FQGNSA. The CDR3 length is 18 residues. The V gene lost 2 bases and the J gene lost 7 bases, with 21 bases spanning the gap. The CDR3 region is CASSLTASRGSNNSPLHF. The CDR3 bases are TGTGCCAGCAGCTTAACAGCGTCCAGGGGCAGTAACAATTCACCCCTCCACTTT.

The V and J genes are TRBV15 and TRBJ1-2, with TRBD1 as a possible D gene (6 bases). The V and J ends lost 0 bases and 1 base respectively, with 18 bases between them. This CDR3 spans 18 amino acids. Germline V gene sequence: CDR1 LNHNV, CDR2 YYDKDF (reference sequence). The CDR3, as DNA: TGTGCCACCAGCAGAGATTACGACCGGGACACAAATAACTATGGCTACACCTTC. This encodes CATSRDYDRDTNNYGYTF.

The chain carries TRBV27 and TRBJ2-3, with TRBD2 as a possible D gene (6 bases). CDR3 length equals 15 residues. Germline values: CDR1 MNHEY, CDR2 SMNVEV (reference sequence). V lost 4 bases, J lost 0 bases, and 11 bases lay in between. CDR3 residues: CASSYGGTSTDTQYF. Written as DNA, the CDR3 is TGTGCCAGCAGTTACGGGGGAACGAGCACAGATACGCAGTATTTT.

The V call is TRBV15, the J call TRBJ2-2; 9 bases map to TRBD1. The germline gives CDR1 LNHNV, CDR2 YYDKDF (reference sequence). The CDR3 spans 16 residues. The V and J ends lost 3 bases and 5 bases, in that order; junction bases with no gene match: 7. Here the CDR3 DNA reads TGTGCCACCAGCAGCGAGTGGACAGGGGAGACCGGGGAGCTGTTTTTT. Its protein is CATSSEWTGETGELFF.

The rearrangement joins TRBV5-4 to TRBJ2-1; possibly TRBD2 for D (6 bases). The germline V gene encodes CDR1 SGHNT and CDR2 YYREEE (reference sequence). V was trimmed by 4 bases and J by 1 base, leaving 15 bases between them. The CDR3 loop spans 16 amino acids. CDR3 sequence: CASSLGRGDSYNEQFF. The CDR3 DNA is TGTGCCAGCAGCCTAGGGCGGGGTGATTCCTACAATGAGCAGTTCTTC.

The gene calls are TRBV7-2 and TRBJ1-4; D unclear. The CDR3 contains 13 residues. Germline CDR1 and CDR2: SGHTA and FQGNSA. V shed 5 bases and J shed 8 bases, with 12 bases lying between them. CDR3 sequence reads: CASSTQLEEKLFF. For the CDR3, the DNA is TGTGCCAGCAGCACACAACTGGAGGAAAAACTGTTTTTT.

The chain uses TRBV11-1 and TRBJ1-2; TRBD1 might be the D (6 bases). Trimming took 3 bases from V and 6 from J, leaving 11 bases between them. Germline-derived CDR1 and CDR2 are SGHAT and FQDESV (reference sequence). The CDR3 length is 13 residues. Written as DNA, the CDR3 is TGTGCCAGCAGCTTTGGACAGAGAAATGGCTACACCTTC. Translation gives CASSFGQRNGYTF.

The chain employs TRBV2 and TRBJ1-3; D may be TRBD1 (5 bases). Per germline, CDR1 SNHLY and CDR2 FYNNEI. The CDR3 is made up of 16 amino acids. Deletions cut 2 bases from V and 0 bases from J, with 11 bases between. The CDR3 is CASSEKGASSGNTIYF. The CDR3 nucleotides read TGTGCCAGCAGTGAAAAAGGGGCCTCCTCTGGAAACACCATATATTTT. The whole variable domain, filled in from reference TRBV2 and TRBJ1-3, reads EPEVTQTPSHQVTQMGQEVILRCVPISNHLYFYWYRQILGQKVEFLVSFYNNEISEKSEIFDDQFSVERPDGSNFTLKIRSTKLEDSAMYFCASSEKGASSGNTIYFGEGSWLTVV.

The J gene is TRBJ2-3, the V gene TRBV9; D unclear. The CDR3 runs to 16 residues. Germline values: CDR1 SGDLS, CDR2 YYNGEE. V was clipped by 4 bases and J by 0 bases, with 15 bases between them. The CDR3 here is CASSKNSFTSTDTQYF. In nucleotides, the CDR3 is TGTGCCAGCAGCAAGAACTCCTTTACTAGCACAGATACGCAGTATTTT. Complete variable domain (other parts from reference TRBV9 and TRBJ2-3): DSGVTQTPKHLITATGQRVTLRCSPRSGDLSVYWYQQSLDQGLQFLIQYYNGEERAKGNILERFSAQQFPDLHSELNLSSLELGDSALYFCASSKNSFTSTDTQYFGPGTRLTVL.

The rearrangement links TRBV27 to TRBJ2-7, with D uncertain. The CDR3 spans 13 residues. With 0 bases removed from V and 2 bases from J, the gap between germline ends came to 5 bases. Germline V gene data show CDR1 as MNHEY and CDR2 as SMNVEV (reference sequence). The CDR3 nucleotides read TGTGCCAGCAGTTTATCCCCCACCTACGAGCAGTACTTC. Protein sequence: CASSLSPTYEQYF.

In DNA, the CDR3 is TGTGCCAGCAGTAGGAGGGGGGGGTACGAGCAGTACTTC. This encodes CASSRRGGYEQYF. The chain couples TRBV6-5 to TRBJ2-7; maybe TRBD2 (7 bases). This CDR3 has 13 amino acids. Germline CDR1 MNHEY, CDR2 SVGAGI. Deletions cut 5 bases from V and 4 bases from J, with 12 bases between.

This chain joins TRBV5-3 and TRBJ1-5; the D gene is possibly TRBD1 (6 bases). TRBV5-3 is an ORF, with its function uncertain. This CDR3 is built from 16 residues. The ends were cut back, 2 bases at V and 2 bases at J, with 14 bases in the middle. The CDR3 sequence: CARSLTGKVRNQPQHF. CDR3 in DNA: TGTGCCAGAAGCTTAACAGGGAAGGTTCGCAATCAGCCCCAGCATTTT.